This TCR beta chain was recovered during a study of shared clonotypes between healthy human individuals (dated by TCRdb to 2019 to 2021). Looking at the study overall: The cohort included three men and a couple of women between 18 and 49 years of age. Between about 0.94 and 8.9 billion PBMCs per donor were obtained by leukapheresis. To increase sequencing depth and limit assay-specific biases, TCR repertoire library preparation and sequencing were carried out by different laboratories using diverse techniques. Blood TCR repertoires of a handful of healthy adults were deeply sequenced to estimate repertoire size and the extent of clonotype sharing between individuals. Beyond this particular receptor, the publication reports: Pairwise subsampling led to the expectation that sequencing depth would affect the degree of clonotype sharing among donors. Sampling was restricted to blood, and TCR repertoires in tissues likely differ from the TCR repertoires found in blood. The small number of donors limited the genetic and exposure-history diversity represented.

Ends trimmed: V by 4 bases, J by 2 bases; bases unmatched to a gene: 2. CDR3 length: 14 amino acids, cysteine to phenylalanine. The kept DNA is CDR3 alone, 42 bases in frame from the first base. CDR1 KGHSH and CDR2 LQKENI are derived from the germline V gene. Using the deep immunoSEQ assay, TCR CDR3 regions were amplified from genomic DNA by multiplex PCR. Extracted genomic DNA from each cell subset was spread evenly across all wells of several immunoSEQ 96-well plates, with each plate serving as a replicate. For unsorted PBMC, around 300 ng of genomic DNA, equivalent to around 30,000 T cell genomes, went into each replicate PCR. Ten immunoSEQ deep assay plates were used to sequence unsorted PBMC genomic DNA. Purified libraries were quantified with a Qubit 3.0 fluorometer, sized on a Bioanalyzer 2100, and re-quantified with the KAPA Library Quantification kit. A separate single-read 150-cycle Illumina NextSeq 550 flow cell was used to sequence each immunoSEQ 96-well plate. The authors processed their data as follows. The immunoSEQ output contained only junctional sequences without quality scores, so filtering could not match that applied to full-length reads. To assign V/J genes and CDR3, sequences were annotated using PyIR, a Python wrapper for IgBLAST v1.9, with IMGT germline references. Reads with weak V/J assignments (E-value above 1e-6), missing CDR3, stop codons, out-of-frame junctions, or ambiguous translated residues were removed. V3J clonotypes were defined as sequences sharing the same inferred V gene, J gene, and CDR3 amino acid sequence. Percentage overlap between repertoires was computed as shared unique clonotypes divided by the size of the smaller repertoire. RTK rarefaction, the Chao1 estimator, and Recon v2.1 estimates of unobserved clonotypes were used to assess repertoire richness. Drawn from immuneACCESS, this table holds only the in-frame rearrangements with V and J called that TCRdb kept. Clones are partly lost; checked studies trace under half to an unresolved V gene and leave the rest unexplained. V, J and clone size derive from that table, while D and trimming were established from the DNA sequence. This sample gives roughly 510,000 clones in total; about three quarters of them show up just once. The ten largest clones take up around 12% of the sample.

The donors were healthy, HIV-negative adults with no recently reported acute infections or vaccinations. Every donor was a Caucasian adult residing in Nashville, Tennessee, USA. For unsorted samples, some 90 million PBMCs were counted and genomic DNA was extracted with the QIAamp DNA Blood Mini kit. Blood was collected by leukapheresis, and PBMCs were isolated by Ficoll-Histopaque density gradient centrifugation and then cryopreserved in liquid nitrogen vapor phase. Concerning this clone: Its antigen is still unknown. Per-nucleotide qualities are absent, and no much larger clonotype sits a single base away.

Sequenced input: PBMCs. Recombination joined TRBV18 with TRBJ2-3; 8 nucleotides in the junction match TRBD1. The TCR originated in a woman between 40 and 55 years old in good health. Some clones in this sample may be carry-over from other donors' samples. The DNA is TGTGCCAGCTCACGACAGGGGTACACAGATACGCAGTATTTT. Its translation reads: CASSRQGYTDTQYF.